These T cell receptor beta chains were read from a single sample in a study of naive and memory T cell subsets. TCRdb recomputed calls from the 5' RACE reads with MiXCR, one row per CDR3 protein. The data hold about 48,000 distinct CDR3 sequences, with around 4.7% observed a single time. The receptor set was obtained from a female donor in good health. Both conserved end residues are part of each CDR3. Fields, in order: clone size, D gene, J gene, V gene, CDR3 protein, CDR3 DNA. The D gene is left open where the match is weak. Not every row has a clone size; where given, it reads once, few, many or a size class.

many,TRBD2,TRBJ2-7,TRBV28,CASSLYSGRSYEQYF,TGTGCCAGCAGTTTATACTCCGGGAGGTCGTACGAGCAGTACTTC
.,.,TRBJ2-7,TRBV9,CASSDSFEQCF,TGTGCCAGCAGCGATTCTTTCGAGCAGTGCTTC
few,.,TRBJ2-1,TRBV9,CASSVDQRVGGGEQFF,TGTGCCAGCAGCGTAGACCAGCGGGTCGGAGGGGGTGAGCAGTTCTTC
many,.,TRBJ2-3,TRBV28,CASSRPVGTDTQYF,TGTGCCAGCAGTAGGCCTGTGGGCACAGATACGCAGTATTTT
many,TRBD2,TRBJ2-1,TRBV7-9,CASSPNRTSGRHRLSYNEQFF,TGTGCCAGCAGCCCAAACCGGACTAGCGGGAGGCATAGACTCTCCTACAATGAGCAGTTCTTC
many,.,TRBJ2-7,TRBV29-1,CSVGPGEQYF,TGCAGCGTTGGGCCAGGGGAGCAGTACTTC
many,.,TRBJ2-7,TRBV20-1,CSAFGTSLYEQYF,TGCAGTGCGTTTGGGACTTCTCTCTACGAGCAGTACTTC
many,TRBD1,TRBJ2-5,TRBV7-2,CASSTRDRGSETQYF,TGTGCCAGCAGCACCCGGGACAGGGGAAGTGAGACCCAGTACTTC
many,.,TRBJ1-5,TRBV12-3/TRBV12-4,CASSPRDSNQPQHF,TGTGCCAGCAGTCCCCGGGACAGCAATCAGCCCCAGCATTTT
many,TRBD2,TRBJ2-7,TRBV7-8,CASSSTRGGVRGEQYF,TGTGCCAGCAGCTCCACTCGTGGGGGGGTCCGGGGCGAGCAGTACTTC
many,TRBD1,TRBJ2-7,TRBV7-9,CASSLGQGNYEQYF,TGTGCCAGCAGCTTAGGACAGGGAAACTACGAGCAGTACTTC
many,.,TRBJ2-3,TRBV7-9,CASSLAGTGDTQYF,TGTGCCAGCAGCTTAGCAGGGACGGGAGATACGCAGTATTTT
.,.,TRBJ2-3,TRBV27,CASILWGSTDTQYF,TGTGCCAGCATCTTATGGGGGAGCACAGATACGCAGTATTTT
many,.,TRBJ2-5,TRBV4-2,CASSQRTQETQYF,TGTGCCAGCAGCCAAAGGACCCAGGAGACCCAGTACTTC
many,.,TRBJ1-6,TRBV6-6,CASSYEGISPLHF,TGTGCCAGCAGTTACGAGGGTATTTCACCCCTCCACTTT
many,.,TRBJ2-3,TRBV12-3/TRBV12-4,CASSFGPDTQYF,TGTGCCAGCAGTTTCGGGCCAGATACGCAGTATTTT
few,.,TRBJ1-2,TRBV12-3/TRBV12-4,CASSLVGANYGDTF,TGTGCCAGCAGTTTAGTAGGCGCAAACTATGGCGACACCTTC
many,.,TRBJ1-2,TRBV4-1,CASSPEKVLGPGYTF,TGCGCCAGCAGCCCAGAGAAAGTATTGGGACCCGGCTACACCTTC
many,TRBD1,TRBJ2-7,TRBV3-1,CASSPRDRGREQYF,TGTGCCAGCAGCCCTAGGGACAGGGGAAGGGAGCAGTACTTC
many,.,TRBJ2-5,TRBV29-1,CSVEDPSTTDRETQYF,TGCAGCGTTGAAGATCCTAGTACGACCGACCGTGAGACCCAGTACTTC
many,.,TRBJ2-7,TRBV2,CASSGTRISYEQYF,TGTGCCAGCAGCGGGACTCGGATCTCCTACGAGCAGTACTTC
many,.,TRBJ1-1,TRBV7-3,CASSFDGVSTEAFF,TGTGCCAGCAGCTTTGATGGCGTGAGCACTGAAGCTTTCTTT
few,.,TRBJ2-7,TRBV12-3/TRBV12-4,CASSFDRAYEQYF,TGTGCCAGCTCCTTTGACAGAGCCTACGAGCAGTACTTC
many,TRBD2,TRBJ2-7,TRBV28,CASSFKLAGESSYEQYF,TGTGCCAGCAGTTTTAAACTAGCGGGAGAGTCGTCCTACGAGCAGTACTTC
many,.,TRBJ2-7,TRBV19,CASSIRGPSYEQYF,TGTGCCAGTAGTATACGCGGGCCCTCCTACGAGCAGTACTTC
.,.,TRBJ2-7,TRBV4-1,CASSQGWGGKQYF,TGCGCCAGCAGCCAAGGGTGGGGAGGAAAGCAGTACTTC
many,.,TRBJ1-5,TRBV6-2/TRBV6-3,CASSLHRDIDQPQHF,TGTGCCAGCAGTTTGCACAGGGACATTGATCAGCCCCAGCATTTT
many,.,TRBJ2-1,TRBV12-5,CASRPARGWAYNEQFF,TGTGCCAGCAGACCCGCACGGGGGTGGGCCTACAATGAGCAGTTCTTC
few,.,TRBJ2-7,TRBV6-5,CASGLVRGTPYEQYF,TGTGCCAGCGGGCTGGTCAGGGGAACGCCCTACGAGCAGTACTTC
many,TRBD1,TRBJ1-2,TRBV7-8,CASSPRTGGPSSYGYTF,TGTGCCAGCAGCCCCCGGACAGGGGGGCCCTCAAGCTATGGCTACACCTTC
many,TRBD1,TRBJ1-4,TRBV29-1,CSVQGDQEKLFF,TGCAGCGTACAGGGGGACCAAGAAAAACTGTTTTTT
many,TRBD2,TRBJ2-1,TRBV7-9,CASSRWLGLASVEQFF,TGTGCCAGCAGTCGATGGCTCGGACTAGCTTCGGTTGAGCAGTTCTTC
many,.,TRBJ1-2,TRBV4-2,CASSQELDGTYGYTF,TGTGCCAGCAGCCAAGAACTCGACGGAACCTATGGCTACACCTTC
many,TRBD2,TRBJ2-1,TRBV5-1,CASSLSSGRVNEQFF,TGCGCCAGCAGCTTGTCTAGCGGGAGAGTGAATGAGCAGTTCTTC
few,TRBD1,TRBJ1-1,TRBV28,CASRRQGGTEAFF,TGTGCCAGCAGGCGACAGGGCGGCACTGAAGCTTTCTTT
many,.,TRBJ2-1,TRBV6-2/TRBV6-3,CASSPPRQGHEQFF,TGTGCCAGCAGCCCTCCCCGCCAGGGCCATGAGCAGTTCTTC
many,.,TRBJ1-2,TRBV7-2,CASSYRANYGYTF,TGTGCCAGCAGCTACAGGGCTAACTATGGCTACACCTTC
.,.,TRBJ1-1,TRBV20-1,CSARDQGYGEAFF,TGCAGTGCTAGAGATCAGGGGTACGGTGAAGCTTTCTTT
many,.,TRBJ2-3,TRBV20-1,CSAREPGHTDTQYF,TGCAGTGCTAGAGAGCCGGGCCACACAGATACGCAGTATTTT
few,.,TRBJ2-2,TRBV7-8,CASSLEGTGNTGELFF,TGTGCCAGCAGCTTAGAGGGGACGGGGAACACCGGGGAGCTGTTTTTT